This entry lists 31 T cell receptor beta chains sequenced from one sample in a study. The sorted Tregs were CD4+CD25+CD127-/low cells. Via MiXCR, TCRdb re-called the 5' RACE reads, giving one row per CDR3 protein. The table records fewer than 65,000 distinct CDR3 sequences, around 20% of them present only once. Sequences were obtained from tumor-infiltrating Tregs sorted from the breast tumor. The receptors come from a female donor with breast cancer.

The V gene is TRBV3-1, the J gene TRBJ2-7; 7 bases align to TRBD1. Germline values: CDR1 LGHDT, CDR2 YNNKEL (reference sequence). This CDR3 region has 16 residues. V was pared by 1 base and J by 10 bases, with 16 bases of the junction left unmatched. The CDR3 DNA sequence: TGTGCCAGCAGCCAAGCCTCCCCCCTTACAGGGGAAGCCCAGTACTTC. It specifies CASSQASPLTGEAQYF.

This clonotype has only a few counts. This rearrangement joins TRBV4-1 to TRBJ2-3; 9 positions agree with TRBD2. V lost 1 base, J lost 5 bases, and 7 bases stayed unmatched. The CDR3 has 16 amino acids. Germline CDR1 is MGHRA and CDR2 is YSYEKL. CDR3 DNA: TGCGCCAGCAGCCAAGCGAGCGGGAGGAGGTTAGATACGCAGTATTTT. Encoded protein: CASSQASGRRLDTQYF.

This clonotype was found a few times. The rearrangement uses TRBV28 and TRBJ2-3; D ambiguous. Germline CDR1 and CDR2: MDHEN and SYDVKM. V was clipped by 6 bases and J by 0 bases, with 16 bases between them. The CDR3 totals 16 residues. CDR3 DNA: TGTGCCAGCAGCCTAGAGTTCGGCTCTAGCACAGATACGCAGTATTTT. Translated, it gives CASSLEFGSSTDTQYF.

This clonotype was detected a few times. This clone may be a read error of a much larger clone one base away. This chain connects TRBV5-1 to TRBJ2-3, with a weak D call TRBD1 (5 bases). There are 13 residues in the CDR3. CDR1 is SGHRS, CDR2 YFSETQ, per germline. Trimming left V 7 bases short and J 6 bases short, with 15 bases between. This CDR3 reads CASCLRERDTQYF. The CDR3 nucleotides are TGCGCCAGCTGCCTCAGGGAAAGGGATACGCAGTATTTT.

This clonotype was recorded a few times. The chain joins TRBV6-1 to TRBJ1-2; TRBD1 agrees at 7 bases. Trimming at V came to 1 base and at J to 6 bases, leaving 5 bases not matched to a gene. Germline loops: CDR1 MNHNS, CDR2 SASEGT. The CDR3 has 14 residues. The CDR3 DNA sequence: TGTGCCAGCAGTGAAGGTTGGCAGGGGGATGGCTACACCTTC. Translated: CASSEGWQGDGYTF.

The chain uses TRBV2 and TRBJ1-2; no firm D call. The CDR3 covers 13 residues. Germline V gives CDR1 SNHLY, CDR2 FYNNEI. Trimming took 8 bases from V and 8 from J, leaving 18 bases between them. The CDR3: CASHLILSRGYTF. The CDR3 DNA is TGTGCCAGCCACCTGATCCTGTCCAGGGGCTACACCTTC.

V usage is TRBV2 and J usage is TRBJ2-7, with 10 bases matching TRBD2. The CDR3 loop spans 16 amino acids. Germline V CDR1 and CDR2: SNHLY, FYNNEI. The J segment lost 4 bases and the V segment lost 4 bases, leaving 10 bases of the junction unmatched. Written as DNA, the CDR3 is TGTGCCAGCAGTGCCCAGCTAGCGGGAGCGGGGTACGAGCAGTACTTC. It encodes CASSAQLAGAGYEQYF.

Only a few counts were recorded for this clonotype. The chain combines TRBV7-2 with TRBJ2-7; 14 nucleotides align to TRBD2. From germline, CDR1 is SGHTA and CDR2 FQGNSA. Losses at the gene ends were 3 bases for V and 2 bases for J; bases not matched to a gene: 9. The CDR3 covers 18 residues. This CDR3 is CASSLRLAGGPYAYEQYF. CDR3 coding DNA: TGTGCCAGCAGCTTGAGACTAGCGGGAGGGCCTTACGCCTACGAGCAGTACTTC. Using reference TRBV7-2 and TRBJ2-7 for the parts outside the CDR3, the full variable domain is GAGVSQSPSNKVTEKGKDVELRCDPISGHTALYWYRQSLGQGLEFLIYFQGNSAPDKSGLPSDRFSAERTGGSVSTLTIQRTQQEDSAVYLCASSLRLAGGPYAYEQYFGPGTRLTVT.

This clonotype has only a few counts. The chain has TRBV30 and TRBJ1-2; 8 bases are a match to TRBD1. V lost 3 bases, J lost 3 bases, and 6 bases stayed unmatched. CDR1 is GTSNPN, CDR2 SVGIG, per germline (reference sequence). This CDR3 is built from 14 residues. CDR3 loop: CAWRVRGRDYGYTF. The CDR3 DNA follows: TGTGCCTGGAGGGTCAGGGGGCGAGACTATGGCTACACCTTC.

CDR3 amino acids: CASSLNGFQPQHF. Here the CDR3 DNA reads TGTGCCAGCAGCTTGAACGGATTTCAGCCCCAGCATTTT. The chain is built from TRBV7-9 and TRBJ1-5; D is unclear. V was pared by 3 bases and J by 6 bases, with 9 bases between. CDR3 length: 13 amino acids. Germline assignment: CDR1 SEHNR and CDR2 FQNEAQ (reference sequence).

This sequence joins TRBV7-2 and TRBJ2-3, with TRBD2 matching over 7 bases. V shed 5 bases and J 3 bases; nucleotides not matched to a gene: 5. This CDR3 contains 14 residues. Germline CDR1 and CDR2: SGHTA and FQGNSA. CDR3 sequence: CASSHGGRTDTQYF. As DNA, the CDR3 is TGTGCCAGCAGCCACGGGGGGAGAACAGATACGCAGTATTTT.

This clonotype was seen repeatedly, ten times or more. The chain couples TRBV6-5 to TRBJ1-5; D gene uncertain. Per the germline V gene, CDR1 is MNHEY and CDR2 is SVGAGI. The CDR3 has 14 residues. Trimming cost V 5 bases and J 2 bases, with 10 bases left between them. CDR3 loop: CASSREAGNQPQHF. The DNA for the CDR3 is TGTGCCAGCAGTCGGGAGGCAGGCAATCAGCCCCAGCATTTT.

This clonotype appeared a few times. This chain joins TRBV28 and TRBJ2-7; 8 bases map to TRBD1. The ends lost 4 bases at V and 13 bases at J; junction bases unmatched: 9. CDR3 length: 12 amino acids. Germline V CDR1 and CDR2: MDHEN, SYDVKM. This CDR3 reads CASSSLTGALYF. CDR3 DNA sequence: TGTGCCAGCAGTTCCCTGACAGGGGCTTTATACTTC.

This clonotype was observed at least ten times. This chain uses TRBV4-1 with TRBJ2-1; 10 bases fit TRBD2. Germline V gene data show CDR1 as MGHRA and CDR2 as YSYEKL. This CDR3 contains 18 residues. V shed 1 base and J 0 bases; nucleotides not matched to a gene: 6. The chain's CDR3 is CASSQVSSGRSSYNEQFF. The CDR3, as DNA: TGCGCCAGCAGCCAAGTTAGTAGCGGGAGGAGCTCCTACAATGAGCAGTTCTTC.

This clonotype was counted between two and nine times. The chain recombines TRBV4-2 with TRBJ2-7; 9 nucleotides agree with TRBD2. CDR3 length equals 17 residues. J lost 3 bases, V lost 1 base, and 10 bases had no gene match. Per the germline V gene, CDR1 is LGHNA and CDR2 is YNFKEQ. CDR3 nucleotide sequence: TGTGCCAGCAGCCAAGGAGGGGGAATAGCGGGAGTCTACGAGCAGTACTTC. Encoded protein: CASSQGGGIAGVYEQYF.

This clonotype was detected only a few times. The chain joins TRBV5-1 to TRBJ1-2, with D perhaps matching TRBD1 (5 bases). Between the trimmed V and J ends, which lost 2 bases and 4 bases, there was a span of 12 bases. Germline CDR1 SGHRS, CDR2 YFSETQ. The CDR3 has 14 residues. CDR3 DNA sequence: TGCGCCAGCAGCTTCCAGGGATTAAGCTATGGCTACACCTTC. Translating gives CASSFQGLSYGYTF. The variable domain in full, with the rest retrieved from reference TRBV5-1 and TRBJ1-2, is KAGVTQTPRYLIKTRGQQVTLSCSPISGHRSVSWYQQTPGQGLQFLFEYFSETQRNKGNFPGRFSGRQFSNSRSEMNVSTLELGDSALYLCASSFQGLSYGYTFGSGTRLTVV.

This clonotype was observed a few times. This sequence joins TRBV29-1 and TRBJ1-4, with D unclear. The CDR3 covers 12 residues. V was clipped by 1 base and J by 8 bases, with 8 bases between them. Germline CDR1 and CDR2: SQVTM and ANQGSEA. CDR3 nucleotides: TGCAGCGTTGAAGTGGAGAGCGAAAAACTGTTTTTT. Translated, it gives CSVEVESEKLFF.

This clonotype was seen only a few times. This chain uses TRBV21-1 with TRBJ2-7; the D call TRBD1 from the table was never checked on the DNA. TRBV21-1 is an annotated pseudogene. The CDR3 sequence is 13 residues long. In DNA, the CDR3 is TGTGCCACCGGACAGCCGATGACCTACGAGCAGTACTTC. This gives the protein CATGQPMTYEQYF.

This clonotype was picked up a small number of times. V gene TRBV5-1 combines with J gene TRBJ1-1, with D perhaps TRBD1 (5 bases). Germline-derived CDR1 and CDR2 are SGHRS and YFSETQ. This CDR3 has 13 amino acids. Trimming cost V 3 bases and J 1 base, with 7 bases left between them. Here the CDR3 DNA reads TGCGCCAGCAGCTCCAGGGAGAACACTGAAGCTTTCTTT. This translates into CASSSRENTEAFF.

The V gene is TRBV20-1, the J gene TRBJ1-5, with TRBD1 matching over 12 bases. The trim removed 5 bases at V and 0 bases at J, leaving 5 bases unmatched. Germline V gene sequence: CDR1 DFQATT, CDR2 SNEGSKA (reference sequence). CDR3 length equals 16 residues. The CDR3 DNA is TGCAGTGCTGGGGACAGGGGGCGGAATAGCAATCAGCCCCAGCATTTT. Encoded protein: CSAGDRGRNSNQPQHF.

The chain carries TRBV12-3 or TRBV12-4 and TRBJ2-3; 7 bases align to TRBD2. V shed 6 bases, J shed 4 bases, and the junction held 13 bases outside the gene matches. CDR3 length: 16 residues. CDR3 bases: TGTGCCAGCAGCCTGATCAGGATAGGGAGGGCAGATACGCAGTATTTT. Its protein is CASSLIRIGRADTQYF.

The V call is TRBV7-3, the J call TRBJ2-2; 14 bases are shared with TRBD2. The CDR3 is 16 residues long. Germline-derived CDR1 and CDR2 are SGHTA and FQGTGA. The junction had 4 bases not matched to a gene; V was cut back by 5 bases and J by 5 bases. The CDR3 loop is CASSRGLAGATGELFF. The CDR3 region has the DNA TGTGCCAGCAGCCGGGGACTAGCGGGAGCTACCGGGGAGCTGTTTTTT.

This clonotype was detected ten times or more. The rearrangement links TRBV29-1 to TRBJ2-5; 10 nucleotides align to TRBD1. Germline lookup yields CDR1 SQVTM and CDR2 ANQGSEA. There are 14 residues in the CDR3. V shed 6 bases, J shed 5 bases, and the junction held 9 bases outside the gene matches. CDR3 sequence: CSVGRQGADETQYF. CDR3 bases: TGCAGCGTCGGGAGACAGGGGGCGGACGAGACCCAGTACTTC.

This clonotype was observed a few times. The genes are TRBV5-1 and TRBJ2-3; tentatively, D is TRBD2 (5 bases). V was clipped by 0 bases and J by 4 bases, with 15 bases between them. Per germline, CDR1 SGHRS and CDR2 YFSETQ. The CDR3 has 16 amino acids. This CDR3 reads CASSLGDHSAADTQYF. CDR3 DNA: TGCGCCAGCAGCTTGGGCGACCATTCAGCGGCAGATACGCAGTATTTT.

Of note for this clonotype: This sequence may be a read error, since a much larger clone differs from it by one base. The chain employs TRBV12-3 or TRBV12-4 and TRBJ2-5; possibly TRBD1 or TRBD2 for D (5 bases each). The V end lost 7 bases, the J end lost 5 bases, and 14 bases lay between the germline ends. This CDR3 region has 13 residues. The CDR3 sequence is CASIPPGQETQYF. CDR3 nucleotide sequence: TGTGCCAGCATACCTCCGGGGCAGGAGACCCAGTACTTC.

This clonotype occurred many times. The rearrangement uses TRBV5-1 and TRBJ2-1; D unresolved. Germline V CDR1 and CDR2: SGHRS, YFSETQ. This CDR3 is 15 amino acids long. The germline V and J ends were trimmed by 0 bases and 8 bases, with 15 bases remaining between them. The CDR3 protein is CASSLAPPRSDEQFF. The CDR3 DNA sequence: TGCGCCAGCAGCTTGGCGCCCCCTAGGAGCGATGAGCAGTTCTTC. The whole variable domain, remainder taken from reference TRBV5-1 and TRBJ2-1, is KAGVTQTPRYLIKTRGQQVTLSCSPISGHRSVSWYQQTPGQGLQFLFEYFSETQRNKGNFPGRFSGRQFSNSRSEMNVSTLELGDSALYLCASSLAPPRSDEQFFGPGTRLTVL.

This clonotype was counted at least ten times. The genes are TRBV6-5 and TRBJ2-7; TRBD2 aligns across 11 bases. The CDR3 totals 15 residues. Trimming removed 6 bases from V and 1 base from J; junction bases left unmatched: 5. Germline values: CDR1 MNHEY, CDR2 SVGAGI. The CDR3 loop reads CASRSSGRGSYEQYF. DNA for the CDR3: TGTGCCAGCAGAAGTAGCGGGAGGGGATCCTACGAGCAGTACTTC.

About this clonotype: A much more abundant neighbour one base away suggests this may be a read error. The chain couples TRBV5-1 to TRBJ2-3, with D perhaps matching TRBD1 (6 bases). The germline gives CDR1 SGHRS, CDR2 YFSETQ. V was clipped by 5 bases and J by 7 bases, with 20 bases between them. This CDR3 spans 15 amino acids. CDR3 loop: CASRLDRSRANTQYF. Written as DNA, the CDR3 is TGCGCCAGCAGATTAGACAGGTCCAGGGCAAATACGCAGTATTTT.

This clonotype occurred a few times. J is TRBJ2-1 and V is TRBV10-3; 14 bases map to TRBD2. Germline V lookup: CDR1 ENHRY, CDR2 SYGVKD. The CDR3 sequence is 15 residues long. The V segment lost 6 bases and the J segment 8 bases; nucleotides outside the gene matches: 6. This chain's CDR3 is CAISRLAGGLDEQFF. The CDR3 coding sequence is TGTGCCATCAGCCGACTAGCGGGAGGGTTAGATGAGCAGTTCTTC.

This clonotype has more than one count but fewer than ten. The chain joins TRBV4-3 to TRBJ1-2, with TRBD1 matching 10 bases. V lost 4 bases, J lost 4 bases, and 9 bases stayed unmatched. The CDR3 runs to 16 residues. Germline V lookup: CDR1 LGHNA, CDR2 YSLEER. The CDR3 is CASSPGGQGIIYGYTF. In DNA form, the CDR3 reads TGCGCCAGCAGCCCTGGGGGACAGGGGATCATCTATGGCTACACCTTC.

This clonotype has ten or more counts. J is TRBJ2-7 and V is TRBV5-1, with TRBD1 identical over 7 bases. This CDR3 is 14 amino acids long. The germline V gene encodes CDR1 SGHRS and CDR2 YFSETQ. V trimming: 5 bases; J trimming: 3 bases; junction bases outside the gene matches: 8. CDR3 in amino acids: CASRSRDRNYEQYF. CDR3 coding DNA: TGCGCCAGCAGGTCCCGGGACAGAAACTACGAGCAGTACTTC.